A selection of T cell receptor beta chains follows, all from one sample in a study of T-cell memory formation after mild COVID-19. MiXCR was run by TCRdb on the 5' RACE reads, yielding one entry per CDR3 protein. The data hold 400,000 or so distinct CDR3 sequences, with under 25% observed a single time. Sample: PBMCs or a T cell subset sorted from them (not recorded which). The receptors derive from an adult woman who had mild COVID-19 (a few samples of this study predate the infection). Cell type and time point are not known. Both conserved end residues are part of each CDR3. D genes are given only for firm matches.

D | V | CDR3
- | TRBV15 | CATSREPGHSQETQYF
TRBD1 | TRBV20-1 | CSAKGTVASPLHF
- | TRBV5-1 | CASSFGASDRTGELFF
- | TRBV9 | CASSIRDFDQPQHF
TRBD1 | TRBV19 | CASNSQQGADQPQHF
- | TRBV29-1 | CSVRNSGNTIYF
- | TRBV11-1 | CASSFGEALGTDTQYF
- | TRBV12-3/TRBV12-4 | CASSFPGSNTEAFF
- | TRBV18 | CASSPYREGGANVLTF
TRBD2 | TRBV6-6 | CASGRAETDTQYF
TRBD2 | TRBV12-3/TRBV12-4 | CASTPGGAYEQYF
TRBD1 | TRBV7-6 | CASSLIATGGTGYTF
TRBD2 | TRBV4-1 | CASSQALGGGSETQYF
- | TRBV5-5 | CASSFPQVVGTDTQYF
- | TRBV27 | CASKKRGAITEAFF
- | TRBV19 | CASSILQGLVNEQFF
TRBD2 | TRBV18 | CASSPTGTSGTYEQYF
- | TRBV4-1 | CASSQGVRGRNEQFF
- | TRBV2 | CASSTQWNSPLHF
- | TRBV19 | CASSIAWQASSYEQYF
TRBD1 | TRBV5-1 | CASSITGDPVYGYTF
- | TRBV18 | CASSRPDGQITRTDTQYF
TRBD2 | TRBV7-6 | CASSLGARLAGHTGELFF
TRBD1 | TRBV7-9 | CASSLPGGGYTGELFF
- | TRBV5-1 | CASSLDHQGMNTEAFF
- | TRBV7-8 | CASSRPFGTDTQYF
TRBD1 | TRBV5-1 | CASTPDRGRLTGELFF
TRBD1 | TRBV5-1 | CASSLRQGDASQYF
- | TRBV4-2 | CASRRDDVSYNEQFF
- | TRBV29-1 | CSADPGGRRETQYF
TRBD1 | TRBV3-1 | CASSPDRGPGNTIYF
TRBD1 | TRBV12-3/TRBV12-4 | CASRTGGTGTGELFF
TRBD1 | TRBV7-6 | CASSLPGTGGEQYF
TRBD2 | TRBV6-5 | CASSYSSGSEQFF
- | TRBV19 | CASNQDQYNEQFF
- | TRBV10-3 | CAISTQVAKNIQYF
- | TRBV24-1 | CATRGGGWGYNEQFF
- | TRBV4-2 | CASSQDKGGQFF
TRBD2 | TRBV7-3 | CASSLWGLAGDEQFF
- | TRBV5-1 | CASSRWTEETQYF
- | TRBV11-2 | CASSLLGIGVTEAFF
- | TRBV20-1 | CSADRAGNYEQYF
TRBD1 | TRBV10-3 | CAISAPTGGGGEAFF
TRBD2 | TRBV12-3/TRBV12-4 | CASFPSGGGTDTQYF
- | TRBV5-1 | CASSLGDSSNQPQHF
- | TRBV15 | CATSRDGGQRSPSGNTIYF
TRBD2 | TRBV5-1 | CASSPGGLAGGPVQETQYF
TRBD1 | TRBV27 | CASSIRDRGLKGYGYTF
- | TRBV29-1 | CSVARSEETQYF
TRBD1 | TRBV29-1 | CSVQLDRATRGEQYF
TRBD1 | TRBV20-1 | CSARDQRTGSSYEQYF
- | TRBV15 | CATSRDFGHEQYF
TRBD1 | TRBV7-6 | CASSLEGAGKTQYF
TRBD2 | TRBV4-3 | CASSQGGGLAGVGEQYF
TRBD1 | TRBV2 | CASSGGTGQETQYF
- | TRBV28 | CATSLDTGELFF